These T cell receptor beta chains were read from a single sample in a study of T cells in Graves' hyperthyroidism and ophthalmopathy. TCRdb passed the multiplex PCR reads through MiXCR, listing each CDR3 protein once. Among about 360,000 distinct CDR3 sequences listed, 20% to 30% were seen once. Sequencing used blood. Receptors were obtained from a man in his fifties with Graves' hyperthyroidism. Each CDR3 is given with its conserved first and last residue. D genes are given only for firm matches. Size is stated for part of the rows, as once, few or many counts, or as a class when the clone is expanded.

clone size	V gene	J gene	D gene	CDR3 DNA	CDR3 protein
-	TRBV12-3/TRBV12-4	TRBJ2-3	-	TGTGCCAGCACCCCCAGGGACACAGATACGCAGTATTTT	CASTPRDTDTQYF
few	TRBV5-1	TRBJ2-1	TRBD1	TGCGCCAGCAGCCTGACGACAGGGAATCGCGATGAGCAGTTCTTC	CASSLTTGNRDEQFF
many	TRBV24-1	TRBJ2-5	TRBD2	TGTGCCACCAGTGGCCATCCGGGACTAGCGGGAGGAGAGACCCAGTACTTC	CATSGHPGLAGGETQYF
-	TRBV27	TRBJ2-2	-	TGTGCCAGCAGCTATCCCCTCGGGACTAAGGGGGCCGGGGAGCTGTTTTTT	CASSYPLGTKGAGELFF
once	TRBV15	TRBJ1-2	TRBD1	TGTGCCACCAGCAAAGGTGGGACAGGTGGTCATGGCTACACCTTC	CATSKGGTGGHGYTF
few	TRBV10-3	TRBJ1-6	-	TGTGCCATCGGAGCCGACAAGGATTCACCCCTCCACTTT	CAIGADKDSPLHF
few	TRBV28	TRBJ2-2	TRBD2	TGTGCCAGCAGTACTCGACTAGCGGGAGCTGGCGGGGAGCTGTTTTTT	CASSTRLAGAGGELFF
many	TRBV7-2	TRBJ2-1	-	TGTGCCAGCAGCTTACCGGACAGTAACAATGAGCAGTTCTTC	CASSLPDSNNEQFF
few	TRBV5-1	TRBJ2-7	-	TGCGCCAGTTGCCCTAGCGAAGAACCGGGTTTCGAGCAGTACTTC	CASCPSEEPGFEQYF
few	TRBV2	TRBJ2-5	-	TGTGCCAGCAGTGGTGGGACCCAGTACTTC	CASSGGTQYF
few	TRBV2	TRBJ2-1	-	TGTGCCAGCGGGTCGTCCGGGACCACTAATGAGCAGTTCTTC	CASGSSGTTNEQFF
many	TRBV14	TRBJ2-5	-	TGTGCCAGCAGCCAAGGAAGACGGGGTTTTTGGGGAGAGACCCAGTACTTC	CASSQGRRGFWGETQYF
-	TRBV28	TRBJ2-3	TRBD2	TGTGCCAGCAGTTCTCAACTAGCGGGAGCCGGAGATACGCAGTATTTT	CASSSQLAGAGDTQYF
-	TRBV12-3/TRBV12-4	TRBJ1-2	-	TGTGCCAGCACCTCGCAGGGACCCAACTATGGCTACACCTTC	CASTSQGPNYGYTF
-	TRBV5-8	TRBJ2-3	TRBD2	TGTGCCAGCAGCACCGGGACTAGCGGAGTGCTCTATGCGCAGTATTTT	CASSTGTSGVLYAQYF
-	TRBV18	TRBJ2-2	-	TGTGCCAGCTCACCGAAACAGGGCTACACCGGGGAGCTGTTTTTT	CASSPKQGYTGELFF
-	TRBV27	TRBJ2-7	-	TGTGCCAGCAGTGTACAGGGTCTCTTCTACGAGCAGTACTTC	CASSVQGLFYEQYF
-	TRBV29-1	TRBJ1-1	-	TGCAGCGTTGGTGGAGAGGCTTTCTTT	CSVGGEAFF
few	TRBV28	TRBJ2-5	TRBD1	TGTGCCAGCAGTTTAGACAGGGTATTAGAGACCCAGTACTTC	CASSLDRVLETQYF
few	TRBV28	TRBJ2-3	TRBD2	TGTGCCAGCAGGGGACTAGCGGGAGGTCTAGATACGCAGTATTTT	CASRGLAGGLDTQYF
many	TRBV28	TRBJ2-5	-	TGTGCCAGCAGTTTCCTTAGACTGGGGGGGCTCCAGACCCAGTACTTC	CASSFLRLGGLQTQYF
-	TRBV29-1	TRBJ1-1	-	TGCAGCGTTGTGGGGGGTGAAGGGGCTTTCTTT	CSVVGGEGAFF
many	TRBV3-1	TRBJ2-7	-	TGTGCCAGCAGCGGGGACATCGACTACGAGCAGTACTTC	CASSGDIDYEQYF
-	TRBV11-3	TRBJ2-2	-	TGTGCCAGCAGCTCAAAGCGGGCCACCGGGGAGCTGTTTTTT	CASSSKRATGELFF
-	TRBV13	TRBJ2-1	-	TGCGCCAGCAGCCAAGACTTCTACAAGCCACACAATGAGCAGTTCTTC	CASSQDFYKPHNEQFF
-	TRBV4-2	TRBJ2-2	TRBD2	TGTGCCAGCAGCCACCCCCGGACTAGCGGGAGGGATGCCGGGGAGCTGTTTTTT	CASSHPRTSGRDAGELFF
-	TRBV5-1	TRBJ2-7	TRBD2	TGCGCCAGCAGCTTGACCCTAGCGGGAGCTAACGAGCAGTACTTC	CASSLTLAGANEQYF
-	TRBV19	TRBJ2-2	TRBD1	TGTGCCAGCCAAATAACAGGGGGATTGGCAGGGGAGCTGTTTTTT	CASQITGGLAGELFF
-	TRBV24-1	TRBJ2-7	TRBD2	TGTGCCACCAGTGACCCTAGCGGGAGCGGTGACTACGAGCAGTACTTC	CATSDPSGSGDYEQYF
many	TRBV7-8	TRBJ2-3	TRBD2	TGTGCCAGCAGCTACGGGACGACGGGACTAAGCACAGATACGCAGTATTTT	CASSYGTTGLSTDTQYF
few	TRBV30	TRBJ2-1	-	TGTGCCTGGAGTGTACAGGGAGGTGCTAGGAGGAGTAATGAGCAGTTCTTC	CAWSVQGGARRSNEQFF
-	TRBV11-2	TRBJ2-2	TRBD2	TGTGCCAGCACCAGGACTAGCGGGAGTAGTGGCACCGGGGAGCTGTTTTTT	CASTRTSGSSGTGELFF
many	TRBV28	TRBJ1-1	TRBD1	TGTGCCAGCAGTCCCATCCTGAGACAGGGGGCCGCTGAAGCTTTCTTT	CASSPILRQGAAEAFF
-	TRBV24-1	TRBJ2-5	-	TGTGCCACCAGTGACCTGGGGCGGGGGACGAGGGGGGGCGCAGAGACCCAGTACTTC	CATSDLGRGTRGGAETQYF
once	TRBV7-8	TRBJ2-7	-	TGTGTCAGCAGCCTAGGACAGTACGAGCAGTACTTC	CVSSLGQYEQYF
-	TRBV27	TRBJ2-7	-	TGTGCCAGCAGTTTAAAGGGACACCCCGTCCACGAGCAGTACTTC	CASSLKGHPVHEQYF
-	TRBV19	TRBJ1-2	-	TGTGCCAGTAGTGGCAAAGGTGACTACACCTTC	CASSGKGDYTF
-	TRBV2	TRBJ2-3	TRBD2	TGTGCCAGCAGTGACTTAGGACTAGCGGGGGGCACAGATACGCAGTATTTT	CASSDLGLAGGTDTQYF
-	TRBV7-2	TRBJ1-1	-	TGTGCCAGCAGCTTAGCAGTGCGGGGGATAATTGAAGCTTTCTTT	CASSLAVRGIIEAFF
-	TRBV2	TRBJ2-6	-	TGTGCCAGCATCAGAGAGGGGCCTGGGGCCAACGTCCTGACTTTC	CASIREGPGANVLTF
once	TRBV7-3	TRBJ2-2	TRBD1	TGTGCCAGCAGGCACGGGGACAGGGACACCGGGGAGCTGTTTTTT	CASRHGDRDTGELFF
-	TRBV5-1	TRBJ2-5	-	TGCGCCAGCAGCCCTCTTGGGGAGAGCCAAGAGACCCAGTACTTC	CASSPLGESQETQYF
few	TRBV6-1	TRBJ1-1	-	TGTGCCAGCAGTGCCCACATGAACACTGAAGCTTTCTTT	CASSAHMNTEAFF
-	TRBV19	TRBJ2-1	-	TGTGCCAGTAGTTTGGGGACCAGGGTATACGATGAGCAGTTCTTC	CASSLGTRVYDEQFF
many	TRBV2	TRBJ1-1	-	TGTGCCAGCAGTTATAAACCCTTAAGTACCACTGAAGCTTTCTTT	CASSYKPLSTTEAFF
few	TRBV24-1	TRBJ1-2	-	TGTGCCACCAGTGATTTGGAGGGGCGAGGCTACACCTTC	CATSDLEGRGYTF
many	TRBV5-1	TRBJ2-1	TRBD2	TGCGCCAGCAGCTTGGTGGTGGCGGGAGGTGGTGAGCAGTTCTTC	CASSLVVAGGGEQFF
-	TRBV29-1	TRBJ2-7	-	TGCAGCGTTAAAGACGACTTTCCGGGTGAGCAGTACTTC	CSVKDDFPGEQYF
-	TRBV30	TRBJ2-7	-	TGTGCCAGTAGTATAGGGGACACCCGGCAGTACTTC	CASSIGDTRQYF
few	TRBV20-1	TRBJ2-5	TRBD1	TGCAGTGCCGAGGGGGCAACCACCCCGTACCAAGAGACCCAGTACTTC	CSAEGATTPYQETQYF
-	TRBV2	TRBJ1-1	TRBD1	TGTGCCAGCAGAATTCAGGGGGCGCAAGCTTTCTTT	CASRIQGAQAFF
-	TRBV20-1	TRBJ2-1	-	TGCAGTGCTAGAGGGGCCTCCTACAATGAGCAGTTCTTC	CSARGASYNEQFF
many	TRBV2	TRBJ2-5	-	TGTGCCAGCAGTGTTCTACAGGTAGAGACCCAGTACTTC	CASSVLQVETQYF